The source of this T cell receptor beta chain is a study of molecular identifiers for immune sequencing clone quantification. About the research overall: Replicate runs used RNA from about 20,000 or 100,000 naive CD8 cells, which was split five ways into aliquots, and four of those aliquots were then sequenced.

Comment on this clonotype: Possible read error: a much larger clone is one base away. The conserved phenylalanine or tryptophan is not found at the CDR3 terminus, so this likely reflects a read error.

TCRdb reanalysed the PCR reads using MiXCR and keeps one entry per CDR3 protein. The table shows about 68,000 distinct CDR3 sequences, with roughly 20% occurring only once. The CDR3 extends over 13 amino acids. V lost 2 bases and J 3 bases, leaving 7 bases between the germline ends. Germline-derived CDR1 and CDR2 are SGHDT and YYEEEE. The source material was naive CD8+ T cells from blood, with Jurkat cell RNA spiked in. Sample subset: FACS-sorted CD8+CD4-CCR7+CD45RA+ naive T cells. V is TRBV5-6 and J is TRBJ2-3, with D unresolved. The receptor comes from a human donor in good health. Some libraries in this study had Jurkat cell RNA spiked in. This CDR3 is CASSFRRTDTQYL. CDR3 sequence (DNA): TGTGCCAGCAGCTTTCGAAGGACAGATACGCAGTATCTT.